This passage covers 8 T cell receptor beta chains from one sample sequenced in a study of cytomegalovirus exposure and HLA in healthy donors. The PCR was carried out with 60 Vbeta primers and 13 Jbeta primers. Some clones are missing from TCRdb's copy, which holds only in-frame ones; the method was immunoSEQ multiplex PCR. With 60,000 to 70,000 clones in the sample, the ten largest clones hold roughly 5%. Sequencing was done on a sample of PBMCs. The receptor set was obtained from a man aged 25-40 years in good health and CMV-seropositive.

The J gene is TRBJ2-2, the V gene TRBV11-2; D is unresolved. The CDR3 extends over 14 amino acids. Germline V gene lookup returns CDR1 SGHAT and CDR2 FQNNGV. Trimming stripped 5 bases from V and 1 base from J, with 8 bases between. For the CDR3, the DNA is TGTGCCAGCAGCCCGCGACTGAACACCGGGGAGCTGTTTTTT. It translates to CASSPRLNTGELFF.

The rearrangement joins TRBV5-1 to TRBJ2-7, with TRBD2 matching 7 bases. This CDR3 is 14 amino acids long. Germline values: CDR1 SGHRS, CDR2 YFSETQ. V gave up 4 bases and J gave up 4 bases; unmatched junction bases: 8. The CDR3 region is CASSPGGLLYEQYF. The CDR3 DNA is TGCGCCAGCAGCCCGGGGGGACTCCTGTACGAGCAGTACTTC.

This chain connects TRBV21-1 to TRBJ2-7; the DNA was not compared with TRBD2, the D call given in the table. TRBV21-1 is reported as a pseudogene. This CDR3 is 17 amino acids long. CDR3 coding DNA: TGTGCCAGTATACTAGCGGGGACCAACACCCTATCCTACGAGCAGTACTTC. This gives the protein CASILAGTNTLSYEQYF.

V is TRBV19 and J is TRBJ1-1; tentative D call: TRBD1 (5 bases). The CDR3 length is 15 residues. CDR1 LNHDA and CDR2 SQIVND come from the germline V gene (reference sequence). The V gene lost 8 bases and the J gene lost 2 bases, with 18 bases spanning the gap. The CDR3 sequence is CASSGGRVGNTEAFF. The DNA of the CDR3 is TGTGCCAGTTCTGGCGGCAGGGTTGGTAACACTGAAGCTTTCTTT.

The V call is TRBV6-5, the J call TRBJ2-1; 11 positions match TRBD1. The V gene's germline CDR1 is MNHEY and CDR2 SVGAGI. The CDR3 sequence is 15 residues long. V shed 6 bases and J 4 bases; nucleotides not matched to a gene: 5. The CDR3 sequence: CASSLDRGQYNEQFF. CDR3 in DNA: TGTGCCAGCAGCCTGGACAGGGGGCAGTACAATGAGCAGTTCTTC.

J is TRBJ2-1 and V is TRBV5-8; tentatively, D is TRBD2 (6 bases). Trimming took 7 bases from V and 3 from J, leaving 17 bases between them. There are 15 residues in the CDR3. From germline, CDR1 is SGHTS and CDR2 YDEGEE. CDR3 nucleotides: TGTGCCAGCGGCCGCGCGGGACGTAACTACAATGAGCAGTTCTTC. Amino acid sequence: CASGRAGRNYNEQFF. Full variable domain (remainder filled in from reference TRBV5-8 and TRBJ2-1): EAGVTQSPTHLIKTRGQQATLRCSPISGHTSVYWYQQALGLGLQFLLWYDEGEERNRGNFPPRFSGRQFPNYSSELNVNALELEDSALYLCASGRAGRNYNEQFFGPGTRLTVL.

The V call is TRBV4-1, the J call TRBJ2-7; a possible D gene is TRBD2 (5 bases). Trimming pared 0 bases from V and 3 bases from J, leaving 6 bases between. Germline values: CDR1 MGHRA, CDR2 YSYEKL. There are 13 residues in the CDR3. In DNA, the CDR3 is TGCGCCAGCAGCCAAGAGAGGGACTACGAGCAGTACTTC. Translating it yields CASSQERDYEQYF.

The chain couples TRBV18 to TRBJ2-6; 9 positions match TRBD1. CDR1 is KGHSH, CDR2 LQKENI, per germline. Unmatched junction bases numbered 9, after V lost 2 bases and J lost 1 base. This CDR3 has 19 residues. The CDR3 nucleotides are TGTGCCAGCTCACCAATTACCGGACAGGGGTTATCTGGGGCCAACGTCCTGACTTTC. Protein product: CASSPITGQGLSGANVLTF.